Many counts were recorded for the clone carrying this T cell receptor beta chain. The data were obtained in a study of T-cell reconstitution after alpha-beta-depleted transplantation in children. V lost 5 bases and J lost 10, with 12 bases in between. The CDR3 covers 11 residues. CDR1 SGHVS and CDR2 FQNEAQ come from the germline V gene. Construction of the TCRbeta library involved unique molecular identifiers. TCRdb processed the PCR reads anew with MiXCR; each CDR3 protein has one entry. The table lists 200,000 to 250,000 distinct CDR3 sequences, roughly 8.2% of them singletons, with under 8% in the top ten.

The material sequenced was PBMCs, mostly from graft donor cells, taken 180 days after TCRalphabeta/CD19-depleted stem cell transplant. The TCR comes from a male patient between 10 and 17 years old who had a stem cell transplant for acute lymphoblastic leukemia, so the T cells may come from the graft donor. This chain joins TRBV7-8 and TRBJ2-7, with D maybe TRBD1 (6 bases). CDR3 coding DNA: TGTGCCAGCAGCCCAGGACAGTTCCAGTACTTC. As protein: CASSPGQFQYF.